The T cell receptor (beta chain) under discussion was sequenced for a study of blood T cells in healthy people across ages (dated by TCRdb to 2015 to 2017). About the investigation overall: In model experiments, template switching captured roughly one uniquely barcoded TCR beta cDNA molecule for every two T cells. The study measured age-related changes in TCR beta repertoire diversity using deep sequencing normalized with unique cDNA molecular identifiers. The donors were split into four age groups: young (average 16 years), middle-aged (around 40), aged (more than 60) and long-lived (approximately 80). To avoid experimental bias, donors of different ages were randomly spread across the sequencing lanes. The study analyzed two additional independent replicas of 1 million unique cDNA reads from the same blood draw for two donors, one aged 18 to 29 and one aged 80 or older.

This clonotype was seen only a few times. Its cognate antigen has yet to be identified. No base-level quality is on record; no much larger clone is a single base apart. The library was generated by 5' RACE. The data were produced on an Illumina HiSeq 2500. The second PCR ran for about 6 to 11 cycles and used a J-beta primer mix along with a sample-barcoded 5' primer. A unique molecular identifier was introduced onto each TCR beta cDNA molecule by a template-switch 5' adaptor carrying 12 random nucleotides. Each sample yielded at least 2.5 million CDR3-containing paired-end reads. All of the RNA was converted into first-strand cDNA using the Mint cDNA synthesis kit, with a TRBC-specific oligonucleotide serving as the primer. Following uracil-DNA glycosylase treatment, all cDNA underwent a first 18-cycle PCR with the universal primers M1SS and BC2_uni_R. From the authors' description of their analysis: Normalization of each sample was performed by random selection of 1 million high-quality reads, each carrying a distinct molecular identifier. Reads sharing molecular identifiers were discarded rather than binned into consensus sequences. MiTCR, with a Q25 quality threshold and the strictest error-elimination algorithm, was used for CDR3 identification, clonotype clustering and error correction. A nonparametric unseen species model with Euler transformation was used to estimate lower-bound total TCR beta diversity. TCRdb ran its own pipeline on the public reads, namely fastp trimming at Q25 and MiXCR clone calling, and kept in-frame beta chains. Duplicate CDR3 protein sequences are folded into a single record with the most common DNA and genes. The V and J calls and clone size come from TCRdb's table, not from the authors' own analysis. The sample table lists roughly 1.5 million distinct CDR3 sequences, approximately 43% of them with a count of one. About 4% of the sample is in the top ten clones.

What the authors observed across the whole study: Total diversity estimates from one million sequenced T cells were considered lower bounds and underestimates. Compared with the aged group, the long-lived group had more naive CD4+ T cells, fewer expanded clones and increased TCR diversity, a pattern suggesting age selection. Bulk unsorted PBMC profiling prevented conclusive comparison of naive and antigen-experienced compartments. A strong correlation was found between observed TCR beta diversity and the percentage of naive T cells measured by flow cytometry. As age increased, observed TCR beta diversity per million T cells dropped in a roughly linear way, and a significant reduction was already evident by age roughly 40. Donor CMV infection status was unknown, potentially confounding age-related changes in expanded clonotypes.

The V end gives up 10 bases and the J end 10 bases, leaving 9 bases in the junction not matched to a gene. The CDR3 goes from the cysteine to the phenylalanine over 11 residues. CDR3 DNA is the only sequence kept; it has 33 bases, read in frame from the first base. Donors were under 40 systemically healthy Caucasian individuals from Russia aged roughly 6 to 90 years. Each donor gave about 10 milliliters of peripheral blood, drawn into EDTA-treated Vacutainer tubes. Ficoll-Paque density-gradient centrifugation was used to isolate PBMCs, with at least 6.5 million per sample. Total RNA, at least 6 micrograms per sample, was extracted from PBMCs with Trizol reagent. For every donor, flow cytometry on a PBMC aliquot measured the percentage of naive CD45RAhigh/CD27high T cells.

The V and J genes are TRBV12-3 or TRBV12-4 and TRBJ1-1; 7 junctional bases match TRBD1. This clonotype was sampled from a young woman in good health. Sequenced input: blood. The DNA sequence reads TGTGCCACGGCCTCTTCAGGGGGAGCTTTCTTT. Its protein is CATASSGGAFF.